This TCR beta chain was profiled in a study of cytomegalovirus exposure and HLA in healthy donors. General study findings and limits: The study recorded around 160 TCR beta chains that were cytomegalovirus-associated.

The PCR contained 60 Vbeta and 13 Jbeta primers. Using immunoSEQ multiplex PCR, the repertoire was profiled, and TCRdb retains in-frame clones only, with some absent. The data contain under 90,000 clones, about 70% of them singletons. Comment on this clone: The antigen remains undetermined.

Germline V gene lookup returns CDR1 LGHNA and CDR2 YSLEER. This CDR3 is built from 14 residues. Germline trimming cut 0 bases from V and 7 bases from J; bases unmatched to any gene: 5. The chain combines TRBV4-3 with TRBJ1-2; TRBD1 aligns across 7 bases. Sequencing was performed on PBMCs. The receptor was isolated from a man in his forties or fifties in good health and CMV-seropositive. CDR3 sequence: CASSQDRGAFGYTF. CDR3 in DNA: TGCGCCAGCAGCCAAGACAGGGGGGCTTTTGGCTACACCTTC.